The next 27 T cell receptor beta chains were all read from a single sample in a study of OX40 agonist ivuxolimab in advanced cancers. Repertoires were generated with immunoSEQ multiplex PCR, while TCRdb's copy carries only in-frame clones and drops some. The sample lists more than 20,000 clones, approximately 86% occurring once. Sequenced here: CD4+ or CD8+ T cells sorted from blood, sampled in a trial of the OX40 agonist ivuxolimab. These receptors originate from an adult with an advanced solid tumor such as melanoma, head and neck, liver or kidney cancer.

The sample holds one count of this clone. The V and J genes are TRBV6-1 and TRBJ1-2; perhaps TRBD1 as D (5 bases). CDR1 is MNHNS, CDR2 SASEGT, per germline. The CDR3 runs 13 residues. The ends were cut back, 1 base at V and 5 bases at J, with 8 bases in the middle. The CDR3 here is CASSEGQKYGYTF. Here the CDR3 DNA reads TGTGCCAGCAGTGAAGGACAGAAGTATGGCTACACCTTC.

The genes are TRBV29-1 and TRBJ2-7; TRBD1 matches 7 bases. V shed 6 bases, J shed 0 bases, and the junction held 5 bases outside the gene matches. The germline V gene has CDR1 SQVTM and CDR2 ANQGSEA. CDR3 length: 13 residues. CDR3 in amino acids: CSVGTENSYEQYF. The CDR3 DNA sequence: TGCAGCGTAGGGACAGAGAACTCCTACGAGCAGTACTTC.

The chain recombines TRBV7-2 with TRBJ2-3; D is possibly TRBD1 or TRBD2 (5 bases each). Trimming pared 7 bases from V and 2 bases from J, leaving 16 bases between. CDR3 size: 15 residues. Germline V gene lookup returns CDR1 SGHTA and CDR2 FQGNSA. The CDR3 nucleotides are TGTGCCAGCACCCTAAGAGGGGAATACACAGATACGCAGTATTTT. Its translation is CASTLRGEYTDTQYF.

V is TRBV27 and J is TRBJ2-1, with 7 bases fitting TRBD2. V gave up 5 bases and J gave up 0 bases; unmatched junction bases: 7. Germline loops: CDR1 MNHEY, CDR2 SMNVEV (reference sequence). The CDR3 covers 16 residues. CDR3 in DNA: TGTGCCAGCAGTCACGCGGGAGACGTCTCCTACAATGAGCAGTTCTTC. Its protein product is CASSHAGDVSYNEQFF.

This chain's CDR3 is CAISEPDGNTGELFF. The DNA of the CDR3 is TGTGCCATCAGTGAGCCGGACGGGAACACCGGGGAGCTGTTTTTT. The V gene is TRBV10-3, the J gene TRBJ2-2, with D unresolved. The CDR3 has 15 residues. Between the trimmed V and J ends, which lost 2 bases and 1 base, there was a span of 8 bases. Germline assignment: CDR1 ENHRY and CDR2 SYGVKD.

The chain joins TRBV27 to TRBJ1-1; D is unclear. CDR3 length equals 13 residues. With 5 bases removed from V and 5 bases from J, the gap between germline ends came to 12 bases. The V gene's germline CDR1 is MNHEY and CDR2 SMNVEV (reference sequence). The chain's CDR3 is CASSLELETEAFF. Here the CDR3 DNA reads TGTGCCAGCAGTCTGGAGCTGGAGACTGAAGCTTTCTTT.

This clone was seen a single time. J is TRBJ1-1 and V is TRBV19; no clear D. The V end was cut by 3 bases, the J end by 1 base, with 9 bases between. The CDR3 contains 14 residues. Germline CDR1 LNHDA, CDR2 SQIVND (reference sequence). CDR3 protein: CASSIGQANTEAFF. CDR3 DNA: TGTGCCAGTAGTATCGGTCAGGCGAACACTGAAGCTTTCTTT.

The chain has TRBV4-1 and TRBJ2-1; no clear D gene. V gave up 1 base and J gave up 3 bases, with 4 bases separating them. Germline V gene sequence: CDR1 MGHRA, CDR2 YSYEKL. This CDR3 has 13 amino acids. The CDR3, as DNA: TGCGCCAGCAGCCAAGGGGGCTACAATGAGCAGTTCTTC. Amino acid sequence: CASSQGGYNEQFF.

The chain recombines TRBV27 with TRBJ1-4; D perhaps matches TRBD1 (5 bases). Germline loops: CDR1 MNHEY, CDR2 SMNVEV (reference sequence). The CDR3 is made up of 16 amino acids. Trimming cost V 5 bases and J 7 bases, with 20 bases left between them. The CDR3 reads CASSPMQGVTSEKLFF. The CDR3 nucleotides are TGTGCCAGCAGTCCGATGCAGGGAGTTACGAGTGAAAAACTGTTTTTT.

The chain recombines TRBV9 with TRBJ2-5; 7 bases are shared with TRBD1. With V trimmed by 0 bases and J by 5 bases, 19 bases remained unmatched. The CDR3 spans 19 residues. Germline V CDR1 and CDR2: SGDLS, YYNGEE. The CDR3 nucleotides read TGTGCCAGCAGCGTAGCGCCCACGCGGGTTGAGGGGGCCCAGGAGACCCAGTACTTC. This sequence encodes CASSVAPTRVEGAQETQYF.

This rearrangement joins TRBV28 to TRBJ1-5; D unclear. The length of the CDR3 is 14 residues. Germline V lookup: CDR1 MDHEN, CDR2 SYDVKM. The V end was cut by 6 bases, the J end by 0 bases, with 9 bases between. The CDR3 region is CASSPLISNQPQHF. The DNA for the CDR3 is TGTGCCAGCAGCCCCTTAATTAGCAATCAGCCCCAGCATTTT.

The CDR3 DNA reads as TGTGCCAGCAGCCCATCTGGACGGAATAGCAATCAGCCCCAGCATTTT. Amino acids: CASSPSGRNSNQPQHF. The J gene is TRBJ1-5, the V gene TRBV4-2; D gene uncertain. Per germline, CDR1 LGHNA and CDR2 YNFKEQ. Trimming took off 4 bases at V and 0 bases at J, with 13 bases between the two ends. This CDR3 is 16 amino acids long.

This clone was observed once. The genes are TRBV6-4 and TRBJ2-3; D may be TRBD2 (6 bases). Germline loops: CDR1 MRHNA, CDR2 SNTAGT. There are 14 residues in the CDR3. V was clipped by 5 bases and J by 0 bases, with 9 bases between them. In DNA form, the CDR3 reads TGTGCCAGCAGTCGCGGGGCAAGCACAGATACGCAGTATTTT. Translation gives CASSRGASTDTQYF.

This clone was seen more than once but under ten times. This rearrangement joins TRBV7-6 to TRBJ1-1; unclear D gene. Germline V CDR1 and CDR2: SGHVS, FNYEAQ. The CDR3 loop spans 13 amino acids. V lost 2 bases to trimming and J lost 4 bases, with 8 bases between them. In nucleotides, the CDR3 is TGTGCCAGCAGCTTAAACCCTACCACTGAAGCTTTCTTT. Amino acids: CASSLNPTTEAFF.

The rearrangement links TRBV7-9 to TRBJ2-5; no definite D call. The J call may be in error: the DNA end matches TRBJ2-7 better. CDR3 length: 12 residues. Germline V gene data show CDR1 as SEHNR and CDR2 as FQNEAQ (reference sequence). The CDR3 sequence is CASSTVSYEQYF. The DNA for the CDR3 is TGTGCCAGCAGCACCGTATCCTACGAGCAGTACTTC.

The table lists this clone with a count of one. This chain connects TRBV19 to TRBJ2-1, with D maybe TRBD2 (7 bases). The V end lost 3 bases, the J end lost 3 bases, and 12 bases lay between the germline ends. The CDR3 spans 15 residues. Looked up from germline, CDR1 is LNHDA and CDR2 is SQIVND (reference sequence). The CDR3 coding sequence is TGTGCCAGTAGTATCTCAGGGGAGGGCTACAATGAGCAGTTCTTC. It yields the protein CASSISGEGYNEQFF. The variable domain in full, completed from reference TRBV19 and TRBJ2-1, reads DGGITQSPKYLFRKEGQNVTLSCEQNLNHDAMYWYRQDPGQGLRLIYYSQIVNDFQKGDIAEGYSVSREKKESFPLTVTSAQKNPTAFYLCASSISGEGYNEQFFGPGTRLTVL.

The J gene is TRBJ2-2, the V gene TRBV7-6; D is possibly TRBD1 (6 bases). Germline-derived CDR1 and CDR2 are SGHVS and FNYEAQ. The V and J ends lost 5 bases and 4 bases respectively, with 11 bases between them. The CDR3 has 14 residues. In DNA, the CDR3 is TGTGCCAGCAGCACCCTGACAGGCACCGGGGAGCTGTTTTTT. Translated, it gives CASSTLTGTGELFF.

V is TRBV14 and J is TRBJ2-4; the D gene could be TRBD1 or TRBD2 (7 bases each). The CDR3 extends over 20 amino acids. V was trimmed by 4 bases and J by 0 bases, leaving 25 bases between them. The germline gives CDR1 SGHDN, CDR2 FVKESK. The CDR3 bases are TGTGCCAGCAGCCCCCTCCCGGGAGGCGGACAGGACCTAGCCAAAAACATTCAGTACTTC. Encoded protein: CASSPLPGGGQDLAKNIQYF.

This chain joins TRBV4-1 and TRBJ2-3, with TRBD2 matching 14 bases. This CDR3 contains 19 residues. Unmatched junction bases numbered 11, after V lost 1 base and J lost 5 bases. CDR1 is MGHRA and CDR2 is YSYEKL in the germline V gene. The CDR3 loop reads CASSQVETSGGARGDTQYF. The CDR3 DNA follows: TGCGCCAGCAGCCAAGTCGAGACTAGCGGGGGGGCCAGGGGAGATACGCAGTATTTT.

This clone is termed medium-sized. This chain links TRBV11-2 with TRBJ2-1; D is possibly TRBD1 (5 bases). The CDR3 is 15 amino acids. The germline V gene encodes CDR1 SGHAT and CDR2 FQNNGV. Trimming took 3 bases from V and 0 from J, leaving 9 bases between them. The CDR3 sequence: CASSFQGSSYNEQFF. The CDR3 coding sequence is TGTGCCAGCAGCTTCCAGGGAAGCTCCTACAATGAGCAGTTCTTC.

This clone has only a few counts. The rearrangement links TRBV15 to TRBJ1-5; 10 bases align to TRBD1. The CDR3 is 14 amino acids. The V and J ends lost 5 bases and 6 bases, in that order; junction bases with no gene match: 4. CDR1 LNHNV and CDR2 YYDKDF come from the germline V gene (reference sequence). CDR3 region: CATSGTGEGQPQHF. For the CDR3, the DNA is TGTGCCACCAGCGGGACAGGGGAAGGTCAGCCCCAGCATTTT.

This clone was seen just once. The chain carries TRBV28 and TRBJ2-5, with D possibly being TRBD1 or TRBD2 (7 bases each). The V and J ends lost 8 bases and 6 bases respectively, with 16 bases between them. Germline V CDR1 and CDR2: MDHEN, SYDVKM. There are 13 residues in the CDR3. The CDR3 reads CASSFRGGKTQYF. CDR3 sequence (DNA): TGTGCCAGCTCCTTCAGGGGGGGAAAGACCCAGTACTTC.

This sequence joins TRBV2 and TRBJ2-3, with D unclear. Germline V CDR1 and CDR2: SNHLY, FYNNEI. The CDR3 is 15 residues long. Trimming shortened V by 2 bases and J by 2 bases, and 11 bases separated the two germline ends. The DNA of the CDR3 is TGTGCCAGCAGTGAACAGGCTGTTATCACAGATACGCAGTATTTT. It yields the protein CASSEQAVITDTQYF.

The genes are TRBV19 and TRBJ1-1; D call uncertain. The CDR3 contains 15 residues. Germline V gene lookup returns CDR1 LNHDA and CDR2 SQIVND (reference sequence). Trimming cost V 9 bases and J 2 bases, with 19 bases left between them. CDR3 bases: TGTGCCAGCAGTTTAAACGGTTTTCGAAACACTGAAGCTTTCTTT. Its translation is CASSLNGFRNTEAFF.

This chain joins TRBV9 and TRBJ2-2; 9 bases match TRBD1. J gave up 1 base and V 0 bases, and 4 bases lay outside the gene matches. Germline CDR1 is SGDLS and CDR2 is YYNGEE. The CDR3 sequence is 17 residues long. The CDR3 here is CASSVARDRVNTGELFF. CDR3 DNA sequence: TGTGCCAGCAGCGTAGCTCGGGACAGGGTGAACACCGGGGAGCTGTTTTTT.

The chain employs TRBV5-1 and TRBJ1-3; 10 bases are a match to TRBD1. After removal of 3 bases from V and 3 bases from J, the junction contained 3 bases not matched to a gene. This CDR3 region has 15 residues. Germline CDR1 reads SGHRS; CDR2 reads YFSETQ. CDR3 bases: TGCGCCAGCAGCTATGACAGGGGGCATGGAAACACCATATATTTT. Its translation: CASSYDRGHGNTIYF.

The chain employs TRBV7-9 and TRBJ1-2, with D tentatively TRBD1 (6 bases). V was clipped by 5 bases and J by 8 bases, with 27 bases between them. The CDR3 loop spans 17 amino acids. Looked up from germline, CDR1 is SEHNR and CDR2 is FQNEAQ (reference sequence). The CDR3 loop is CASSPRLVETGARGYTF. The CDR3 bases are TGTGCCAGCAGCCCTAGGCTCGTGGAGACAGGAGCGCGAGGCTACACCTTC. The variable domain in full, completed from reference TRBV7-9 and TRBJ1-2, reads DTGVSQNPRHKITKRGQNVTFRCDPISEHNRLYWYRQTLGQGPEFLTYFQNEAQLEKSRLLSDRFSAERPKGSFSTLEIQRTEQGDSAMYLCASSPRLVETGARGYTFGSGTRLTVV.